This T cell receptor (beta chain) was captured by sequencing in a study of CD8+CD57+ T cells in acquired aplastic anemia. About the study: Approximately 10 million reads were obtained on average for healthy donor CD4+ cells.

Worth noting for this clonotype: What it binds is not known.

Study outcomes and limitations: There were fewer than 35 CD8+ CDR3 sequences that occurred in both patients and controls.

Researchers used genomic DNA as the template to profile TCR beta VDJ and CDR3. TCRdb processed the reads anew with MiXCR; each CDR3 protein has one entry. The table has 42,000 or so distinct CDR3 sequences, 55% to 80% seen once; the top ten hold around 22%. The source is a human donor in good health, serving as a control. Source material: sorted CD4+, CD8+, or CD8+CD57+ T cells (not recorded which) from PBMCs.

CDR3 sequence: CATSDPATGNEQYF. The CDR3 nucleotides read TGTGCCACCAGTGACCCCGCGACAGGGAACGAGCAGTACTTC. The chain has TRBV24-1 and TRBJ2-7, with 7 bases that match TRBD1. The CDR3 length is 14 residues. The junction had 7 bases not matched to a gene; V was cut back by 4 bases and J by 5 bases. CDR1 and CDR2 from the germline V gene are KGHDR and SFDVKD.